This T cell receptor (beta chain) was identified during a study of long-term antiretroviral therapy in people with HIV. The overall study: Specimens dating back about a decade before the 2015 immediate-ART recommendation are the oldest included.

Findings of the study overall: Drawn between about 2004 and 2017, the blood was possibly obtained under older ART regimens.

By its share, this clone is medium-sized. Its target is unknown. The assay, immunoSEQ v3.0, was run at survey level. Here immunoSEQ multiplex PCR was the method, and the copy in TCRdb shows in-frame clones only, minus some. Of some 33,000 clones in the sample, about 80% are singletons; the top ten hold 5.5% to 7.5%. Looked up from germline, CDR1 is MNHEY and CDR2 is SMNVEV (reference sequence). This CDR3 spans 18 amino acids. V was clipped by 5 bases and J by 4 bases; unmatched bases: 17. The gene calls are TRBV27 and TRBJ2-5, with 9 positions matching TRBD2. The sequenced sample was unsorted PBMCs, obtained 0.6 years after starting antiretroviral therapy. The sequence was collected from a man younger than 35 with HIV. The DNA for the CDR3 is TGTGCCAGCAGTCTAATGGCGCGTGGACTAGCGATGGGAGAGACCCAGTACTTC. Translation: CASSLMARGLAMGETQYF.